Listed below are T cell receptor beta chains from one sample, sequenced in a study of shared clonotypes between healthy human individuals. The protocol was immunoSEQ multiplex PCR, while the TCRdb copy is restricted to in-frame clones and leaves out a portion. This sample has about 2.1 million clones, with 80% to 95% found just once. The sample taken for sequencing was naive CD8+ T cells from PBMCs. These receptors all stem from a man aged 18 to 30 in good health. Some clones in this sample may be carry-over from other donors' samples. Both conserved end residues are part of each CDR3. The D gene is left open where the match is weak. Where a row states a size, it is once, few, many or the class of an expanded clone; other rows omit it.

d_gene: NA; j_gene: TRBJ2-5; abundance: once; len: 15; v_gene: TRBV7-9; CDR3nt: TGTGCCAGCAGCTCACACACGGGGCACCAAGAGACCCAGTACTTC; CDR3aa: CASSSHTGHQETQYF
d_gene: TRBD1; j_gene: TRBJ1-1; abundance: NA; len: 14; v_gene: TRBV6-1; CDR3nt: TGTGCCAGCAGGACAGGGGCGTATCTCACTGAAGCTTTCTTT; CDR3aa: CASRTGAYLTEAFF
d_gene: TRBD1; j_gene: TRBJ1-3; abundance: NA; len: 15; v_gene: TRBV9; CDR3nt: TGTGCCAGCAGCGTAACAAGGACAGGGCCAAACACCATATATTTT; CDR3aa: CASSVTRTGPNTIYF
d_gene: NA; j_gene: TRBJ1-3; abundance: once; len: 14; v_gene: TRBV30; CDR3nt: TGTGCCTGGATTAAGGTGGACTCTGGAAACACCATATATTTT; CDR3aa: CAWIKVDSGNTIYF
d_gene: NA; j_gene: TRBJ1-2; abundance: NA; len: 13; v_gene: TRBV29-1; CDR3nt: TGCAGCGTTGAAGACGGTGGCCAGGTTGGCTACACCTTT; CDR3aa: CSVEDGGQVGYTF
d_gene: NA; j_gene: TRBJ2-5; abundance: NA; len: 14; v_gene: TRBV13; CDR3nt: TGTGCCAGCAGCTTAAATGGGGGGCAAGAGACCCAGTACTTC; CDR3aa: CASSLNGGQETQYF
d_gene: NA; j_gene: TRBJ2-1; abundance: NA; len: 12; v_gene: TRBV11-2; CDR3nt: TGTGCCAGCAGCGACCGGGGAAATGAGCAGTTCTTC; CDR3aa: CASSDRGNEQFF
d_gene: NA; j_gene: TRBJ2-1; abundance: NA; len: 16; v_gene: TRBV14; CDR3nt: TGTGCCAGCAGCCACCTTTTGGTGGGAGCGGCCAATGAGCAGTTCTTC; CDR3aa: CASSHLLVGAANEQFF
d_gene: NA; j_gene: TRBJ1-1; abundance: NA; len: 16; v_gene: TRBV27; CDR3nt: TGTGCCAGCAGTACCTCAGGTTGGGGCCTGAACACTGAAGCTTTCTTT; CDR3aa: CASSTSGWGLNTEAFF
d_gene: NA; j_gene: TRBJ2-7; abundance: NA; len: 15; v_gene: TRBV27; CDR3nt: TGTGCCAGTAGAACCCGGGACACAAGGTCCGACGAGCAGTACTTC; CDR3aa: CASRTRDTRSDEQYF
d_gene: NA; j_gene: TRBJ2-5; abundance: NA; len: 14; v_gene: TRBV5-5; CDR3nt: TGTGCCAGCAGCTCTCCGCGGGGACTGGAGACCCAGTACTTC; CDR3aa: CASSSPRGLETQYF
d_gene: NA; j_gene: TRBJ2-6; abundance: NA; len: 19; v_gene: TRBV7-6; CDR3nt: TGTGCCAGCAGCTTAGAGGCAGGCAATCCCCACTCTGGGGCCAACGTCCTGACTTTC; CDR3aa: CASSLEAGNPHSGANVLTF
d_gene: NA; j_gene: TRBJ2-2; abundance: NA; len: 14; v_gene: TRBV7-9; CDR3nt: TGTGCCAGCAGCTCGGACTGGATCGGCGGGGAGCTGTTTTTT; CDR3aa: CASSSDWIGGELFF
d_gene: NA; j_gene: TRBJ1-1; abundance: NA; len: 14; v_gene: TRBV19; CDR3nt: TGTGCCAGTCAGGGGAGGCAGGTGAACACTGAAGCTTTCTTT; CDR3aa: CASQGRQVNTEAFF
d_gene: TRBD2; j_gene: TRBJ2-1; abundance: once; len: 18; v_gene: TRBV9; CDR3nt: TGTGCCAGCAGCCCTCGTAGTGGTCGGGGGGACTCCTACAATGAGCAGTTCTTC; CDR3aa: CASSPRSGRGDSYNEQFF
d_gene: NA; j_gene: TRBJ2-7; abundance: NA; len: 14; v_gene: TRBV15; CDR3nt: TGTGCCACCAGCAGAGTTGTTTCGGTACCCGAGCAGTACTTC; CDR3aa: CATSRVVSVPEQYF
d_gene: TRBD1; j_gene: TRBJ2-3; abundance: NA; len: 16; v_gene: TRBV6-1; CDR3nt: TGTGCCAGCAGTGAATTAGGGGGCTCTAGCACAGATACGCAGTATTTT; CDR3aa: CASSELGGSSTDTQYF
d_gene: NA; j_gene: TRBJ2-7; abundance: NA; len: 14; v_gene: TRBV11-3; CDR3nt: TGTGCCAGCAGCCTCGGTGGTGAATCCTACGAGCAGTACTTC; CDR3aa: CASSLGGESYEQYF
d_gene: NA; j_gene: TRBJ1-2; abundance: NA; len: 13; v_gene: TRBV27; CDR3nt: TGTGCCAGCAGTTTCCGGGGGGGTGGACGCTACACCTTC; CDR3aa: CASSFRGGGRYTF
d_gene: NA; j_gene: TRBJ2-1; abundance: few; len: 13; v_gene: TRBV5-1; CDR3nt: TGCGCCAGCAGCTTGGGAGGGTACAATGAGCAGTTCTTC; CDR3aa: CASSLGGYNEQFF
d_gene: NA; j_gene: TRBJ2-5; abundance: NA; len: 15; v_gene: TRBV7-9; CDR3nt: TGTGCCAGCAGCTCACCGGGACAAGGCCAAGAGACCCAGTACTTC; CDR3aa: CASSSPGQGQETQYF
d_gene: NA; j_gene: TRBJ2-1; abundance: NA; len: 12; v_gene: TRBV7-9; CDR3nt: TGTGCCAGCAGCCCCGCGCACAATGAGCAGTTCTTC; CDR3aa: CASSPAHNEQFF
d_gene: NA; j_gene: TRBJ1-5; abundance: few; len: 13; v_gene: TRBV4-2; CDR3nt: TGTGCCAGCAGCGCAGGGGGCAATCAGCCCCAGCATTTT; CDR3aa: CASSAGGNQPQHF
d_gene: NA; j_gene: TRBJ1-4; abundance: NA; len: 15; v_gene: TRBV6-6; CDR3nt: TGTGCCAGCAGTTACTCGGGGGGCCCTAATGAAAAACTGTTTTTT; CDR3aa: CASSYSGGPNEKLFF
d_gene: NA; j_gene: TRBJ1-2; abundance: NA; len: 15; v_gene: TRBV5-1; CDR3nt: TGCGCCAGCAGCTTGGCGCCGACAGGTGTAGGCGGCTACACCTTC; CDR3aa: CASSLAPTGVGGYTF
d_gene: NA; j_gene: TRBJ2-5; abundance: NA; len: 14; v_gene: TRBV7-9; CDR3nt: TGTGCCAGCAGCCCCTTCGACAGAAAAGAGACCCAGTACTTC; CDR3aa: CASSPFDRKETQYF
d_gene: TRBD2; j_gene: TRBJ2-7; abundance: NA; len: 17; v_gene: TRBV7-2; CDR3nt: TGTGCCAGCAGCTCCCGGACTAGCGGGAGTGGGTCCCACGAGCAGTACTTC; CDR3aa: CASSSRTSGSGSHEQYF
d_gene: NA; j_gene: TRBJ2-3; abundance: NA; len: 14; v_gene: TRBV9; CDR3nt: TGTGCCAGCAGCGGGGGGGAGGGCACAGATACGCAGTATTTT; CDR3aa: CASSGGEGTDTQYF
d_gene: TRBD1; j_gene: TRBJ1-4; abundance: NA; len: 18; v_gene: TRBV2; CDR3nt: TGTGCCAGCAGTGGGACCCAGGAGGGGGCCGGCGGGGATGAAAAACTGTTTTTT; CDR3aa: CASSGTQEGAGGDEKLFF
d_gene: NA; j_gene: TRBJ2-1; abundance: NA; len: 14; v_gene: TRBV5-4; CDR3nt: TGTGCCAGCACACCAGGGTTTTCAGTCGATGAGCAGTTCTTC; CDR3aa: CASTPGFSVDEQFF
d_gene: NA; j_gene: TRBJ1-5; abundance: NA; len: 15; v_gene: TRBV12-2; CDR3nt: TGTGCAAGTCGCTTGGGGGATGAGGGGAATCAGCCCCAGCATTTT; CDR3aa: CASRLGDEGNQPQHF
d_gene: NA; j_gene: TRBJ2-1; abundance: NA; len: 16; v_gene: TRBV10-1; CDR3nt: TGCGCCAGCAGTGAGGGGACGAGGAGTACCTACAATGAGCAGTTCTTC; CDR3aa: CASSEGTRSTYNEQFF
d_gene: TRBD1; j_gene: TRBJ1-1; abundance: NA; len: 15; v_gene: TRBV27; CDR3nt: TGTGCCAGCAGTTTAGGGACAGGGGGGAGCACTGAAGCTTTCTTT; CDR3aa: CASSLGTGGSTEAFF
d_gene: NA; j_gene: TRBJ1-3; abundance: NA; len: 14; v_gene: TRBV7-8; CDR3nt: TGTGCCAGCAGCAAGACAGGTAGTGGAAACACCATATATTTT; CDR3aa: CASSKTGSGNTIYF
d_gene: NA; j_gene: TRBJ2-7; abundance: NA; len: 24; v_gene: TRBV27; CDR3nt: TGTGCCAGCAGTTTATTTTATATGGACGAAACTACTTCAGCTACTTTGGGCCCTGTTTACGAGCAGTACTTC; CDR3aa: CASSLFYMDETTSATLGPVYEQYF
d_gene: NA; j_gene: TRBJ2-2; abundance: NA; len: 16; v_gene: TRBV19; CDR3nt: TGTGCCAGTAGTACGGACAGGGAGGGTCTTGGTGGGGAGCTGTTTTTT; CDR3aa: CASSTDREGLGGELFF
d_gene: TRBD2; j_gene: TRBJ2-7; abundance: NA; len: 16; v_gene: TRBV13; CDR3nt: TGTGCCAGCAGCTTCCTAGGGACTAGCGGGACCAACGAGCAGTACTTC; CDR3aa: CASSFLGTSGTNEQYF
d_gene: NA; j_gene: TRBJ2-7; abundance: NA; len: 13; v_gene: TRBV5-8; CDR3nt: TGTGCCAGCAGCTGGGGTCTTACCTACGAGCAGTACTTC; CDR3aa: CASSWGLTYEQYF
d_gene: NA; j_gene: TRBJ1-2; abundance: NA; len: 15; v_gene: TRBV5-1; CDR3nt: TGCGCCAGCAGCTTGGAGTCGGGGTATGGCTATGGCTACACCTTC; CDR3aa: CASSLESGYGYGYTF
d_gene: TRBD2; j_gene: TRBJ2-7; abundance: NA; len: 14; v_gene: TRBV7-3; CDR3nt: TGTGCCAGCAGCTCAACGGGCGGGAGCGGCAAGCAGTACTTC; CDR3aa: CASSSTGGSGKQYF
d_gene: NA; j_gene: TRBJ2-7; abundance: NA; len: 16; v_gene: TRBV27; CDR3nt: TGTGCCAGCAGCCCAAGGGCCACGGCCGGGGGATACGAGCAGTACTTC; CDR3aa: CASSPRATAGGYEQYF
d_gene: NA; j_gene: TRBJ1-5; abundance: NA; len: 15; v_gene: TRBV19; CDR3nt: TGTGCCCCTGGAGCGGGACGGATGGACTTTAGGTCCCAGCATTTT; CDR3aa: CAPGAGRMDFRSQHF
d_gene: TRBD2; j_gene: TRBJ2-2; abundance: once; len: 19; v_gene: TRBV5-1; CDR3nt: TGCGCCAGCAGCTTTATTCCCCTAGCGGGAGGACCGAACACCGGGGAGCTGTTTTTT; CDR3aa: CASSFIPLAGGPNTGELFF
d_gene: NA; j_gene: TRBJ1-4; abundance: NA; len: 17; v_gene: TRBV4-1; CDR3nt: TGCGCCAGCAGCCAAGCCATAACAGGGCCGGCAAATGAAAAACTGTTTTTT; CDR3aa: CASSQAITGPANEKLFF
d_gene: TRBD2; j_gene: TRBJ2-2; abundance: NA; len: 16; v_gene: TRBV30; CDR3nt: TGTGCCTGGAGTGTAGGGGGTAGCGGGAGCACCGGGGAGCTGTTTTTT; CDR3aa: CAWSVGGSGSTGELFF
d_gene: NA; j_gene: TRBJ2-3; abundance: NA; len: 15; v_gene: TRBV7-8; CDR3nt: TGTGCCAGCAGCTGGGGGGTGACTAGCACAGATACGCAGTATTTT; CDR3aa: CASSWGVTSTDTQYF